This T cell receptor beta chain was observed in a study of CD4 T cells in relation to SARS-CoV-2 and coronaviruses. Study-wide context: The restricting HLA molecule for shared crossreactive spike epitopes was mapped. Overall study findings and caveats: SARS-CoV-2-driven expansion was significantly weaker in crossreactive than monoreactive clones.

Unexposed donor CD4+ T cells date from about 2011-2019, before the COVID-19 pandemic. Libraries were prepared by immunoSEQ multiplex PCR; TCRdb keeps only in-frame clonotypes and omits some of them. The sample lists just under 65,000 clones; around 93% were seen once. A remark on this clone: Its antigen is currently unknown.

Trimming removed 4 bases at V and 7 bases at J, with 10 bases between. The CDR3 contains 12 residues. CDR1 is MDHEN, CDR2 SYDVKM, per germline. The source of this sequence is a human donor in good health. This chain links TRBV28 with TRBJ1-2; D gene uncertain. Sequenced input: naive CD4+ T cells from PBMCs. Subset in this sample: naive CD4+ T cells isolated by negative enrichment. CDR3 nucleotides: TGTGCCAGCAGTTCACCGCCGGGTGGCTACACCTTC. Translation: CASSSPPGGYTF.